The clone carrying this T cell receptor (beta chain) came up a few times. Its antigen remains unknown. Every participating donor gave one draw, a heparinised blood sample averaging around 100 mL. This sample was taken from a study of beta chain features in type 1 diabetes. Study findings and constraints: Researchers report that Type 1 diabetes patients had moderately but significantly shorter TCRB CDR3s across all four CD4+ subsets. Relative to healthy donors, patients appeared to have naive, central memory and Treg TCRB repertoires that were more similar. Fewer insertions but more deletions were seen at VDJ junctions in type 1 diabetes patients.

CDR3 size: 13 residues. Germline CDR1 and CDR2: GTSNPN and SVGIG (reference sequence). After removal of 5 bases from V and 6 bases from J, the junction contained 1 base not matched to a gene. Reverse transcribing all isolated RNA meant expressed TCRB transcripts were sequenced. Here immunoSEQ multiplex PCR was the method, and the copy in TCRdb shows in-frame clones only, minus some. Among 500,000 to 800,000 clones, under 15% were seen once, and the ten largest hold more than 0.09%. The gene calls are TRBV30 and TRBJ2-3; 14 nucleotides line up with TRBD2. The sample consisted of naive CD4+ T cells from blood. This TCR was recovered from a young man with type 1 diabetes. The CDR3 DNA reads TGTGCCTGGGGGACTAGCGGGGGCGATACGCAGTATTTT. Translation: CAWGTSGGDTQYF.